These T cell receptor beta chains were read from a single sample in a study of blood T cell repertoires in COVID-19. The assay was immunoSEQ multiplex PCR, and TCRdb's table has in-frame clones only and misses some. The repertoire includes 25,000 or so clones, around 90% of them detected once, and about 11% sits in the top ten. The sequencing sample was made of peripheral blood. These receptors were collected from a man between 65 and 85 years old with acute or convalescent COVID-19. CDR3s include the opening cysteine and the closing phenylalanine or tryptophan. The D gene is left open where the match is weak. Some rows have no size entry. The others give once, few or many, or a class for an expanded clone.

TRBD2	NA	TRBJ2-7	TRBV28	CASSFSGDLSYEQYF	TGTGCCAGCAGTTTTAGCGGGGACCTCTCCTACGAGCAGTACTTC
TRBD1	NA	TRBJ2-1	TRBV18	CASSQTGQGSDNEQFF	TGTGCCAGCTCACAAACGGGACAGGGTTCCGACAATGAGCAGTTCTTC
TRBD1	NA	TRBJ2-5	TRBV28	CASSFDRGETQYF	TGTGCCAGCAGTTTTGACAGGGGAGAGACCCAGTACTTC
NA	NA	TRBJ2-3	TRBV20-1	CSATKKDTQYF	TGCAGTGCTACTAAGAAGGATACGCAGTATTTT
TRBD2	NA	TRBJ2-7	TRBV11-1	CASSLAAGSGDEQYF	TGTGCCAGCAGCTTAGCAGCGGGGTCCGGGGACGAGCAGTACTTC
NA	NA	TRBJ1-2	TRBV19	CASSLGGGSGYTF	TGTGCCAGTAGTCTGGGGGGTGGCAGTGGCTACACCTTC
NA	NA	TRBJ1-1	TRBV6-5	CASTREPSNTEAFF	TGTGCCAGCACACGCGAGCCTTCGAACACTGAAGCTTTCTTT
NA	NA	TRBJ2-1	TRBV19	CASTSPTGTPNEQFF	TGTGCCAGTACCTCTCCAACCGGGACTCCAAATGAGCAGTTCTTC
NA	NA	TRBJ1-2	TRBV7-2	CASSPDIANYGYTF	TGTGCCAGCAGCCCAGACATAGCTAACTATGGCTACACCTTC
TRBD1	NA	TRBJ1-5	TRBV7-2	CASSSTGGMDQPQHF	TGTGCCAGCAGCTCGACAGGGGGGATGGATCAGCCCCAGCATTTT
NA	NA	TRBJ1-3	TRBV7-9	CASKTEAGAGNTIYF	TGTGCCAGTAAAACCGAGGCAGGGGCTGGAAACACCATATATTTT
NA	NA	TRBJ1-2	TRBV4-2	CASSQVEYYGYTF	TGTGCCAGCAGCCAAGTGGAGTACTATGGCTACACCTTC
NA	NA	TRBJ1-5	TRBV2	CASSKGRPGDQPQHF	TGTGCCAGCAGTAAGGGCAGACCGGGGGATCAGCCCCAGCATTTT
NA	NA	TRBJ1-3	TRBV7-9	CASSPRGPSGNTIYF	TGTGCCAGCAGCCCCAGGGGACCGTCTGGAAACACCATATATTTT
NA	NA	TRBJ1-1	TRBV13	CASSLVPGVSSEAFF	TGTGCCAGCAGCTTAGTCCCGGGAGTAAGTTCTGAAGCTTTCTTT
TRBD2	NA	TRBJ2-1	TRBV5-6	CASSRTSGVNEQFF	TGTGCCAGCAGCCGGACTAGCGGCGTAAATGAGCAGTTCTTC
TRBD1	NA	TRBJ2-1	TRBV11-3	CASSSGTGGRNEQFF	TGTGCCAGCAGCTCCGGGACAGGGGGCCGAAATGAGCAGTTCTTC
NA	few	TRBJ2-1	TRBV14	CASSQVPTILFF	TGTGCCAGCAGCCAAGTGCCGACAATCCTGTTCTTC
NA	NA	TRBJ1-2	TRBV6-2/TRBV6-3	CASSYSTAGNYGYTF	TGTGCCAGCAGTTACTCGACGGCGGGGAACTATGGCTACACCTTC
TRBD1	NA	TRBJ1-1	TRBV29-1	CSGDRENTEAFF	TGCAGCGGTGACAGGGAGAACACTGAAGCTTTCTTT
NA	NA	TRBJ2-7	TRBV28	CASSLDSQTYEQYF	TGTGCCAGCAGTTTAGACTCCCAGACCTACGAGCAGTACTTC
TRBD2	once	TRBJ2-5	TRBV5-1	CASSLGLAGLETQYF	TGCGCCAGCAGCTTAGGACTAGCGGGATTAGAGACCCAGTACTTC
TRBD2	NA	TRBJ2-2	TRBV7-2	CASSLLAGLAGELFF	TGTGCCAGCAGCTTACTAGCGGGATTGGCCGGGGAGCTGTTTTTT
TRBD2	NA	TRBJ2-3	TRBV24-1	CATRSGSFGTDTQYF	TGTGCCACAAGAAGCGGGAGTTTCGGGACAGATACGCAGTATTTT
TRBD2	NA	TRBJ2-1	TRBV7-9	CASSSSGRAGNEQFF	TGTGCCAGCAGCTCTAGCGGGAGGGCCGGGAATGAGCAGTTCTTC
NA	NA	TRBJ1-6	TRBV19	CASTRTPQGSPLHF	TGTGCCAGTACTAGGACACCCCAAGGCTCACCCCTCCACTTT
NA	NA	TRBJ1-1	TRBV10-3	CAIRGGTEAFF	TGTGCCATCAGAGGGGGCACTGAAGCTTTCTTT
NA	NA	TRBJ1-6	TRBV11-2	CASSFAAINSPLHF	TGTGCCAGCAGCTTTGCGGCTATTAATTCACCCCTCCACTTT
TRBD1	NA	TRBJ1-5	TRBV24-1	CATSDSTGSQPQHF	TGTGCCACCAGTGATTCGACAGGGAGTCAGCCCCAGCATTTT
TRBD1	NA	TRBJ1-2	TRBV3-1/TRBV3-2	CASSLQGTFYGYTF	TGTGCCAGCAGCTTACAGGGGACTTTCTATGGCTACACCTTC
NA	NA	TRBJ1-2	TRBV5-1	CASSLAGVENYGYTF	TGCGCCAGCAGCTTGGCAGGGGTCGAAAACTATGGCTACACCTTC
TRBD2	NA	TRBJ2-2	TRBV25-1	CASSESGGRAWGELFF	TGTGCCAGCAGTGAATCCGGTGGGAGGGCCTGGGGGGAGCTGTTTTTT
NA	once	TRBJ2-5	TRBV7-2	CASSLRQGETQYF	TGTGCCAGCAGCTTAAGGCAGGGAGAGACCCAGTACTTC
NA	NA	TRBJ2-7	TRBV2	CASNRDIGTYEQYF	TGTGCCAGCAACCGGGACATCGGTACCTACGAGCAGTACTTC
NA	NA	TRBJ2-2	TRBV15	CATRTDRRGVNTGELFF	TGTGCCACCAGAACAGATCGCAGGGGGGTAAACACCGGGGAGCTGTTTTTT
NA	NA	TRBJ1-1	TRBV18	CASSPRGGNTEAFF	TGTGCCAGCTCACCCCGGGGGGGGAACACTGAAGCTTTCTTT
TRBD1	few	TRBJ1-2	TRBV7-2	CASSLSWGQGAGYTF	TGTGCCAGCAGCTTATCTTGGGGACAGGGAGCTGGCTACACCTTC
NA	NA	TRBJ2-3	TRBV18	CASSPSSTDTQYF	TGTGCCAGCTCCCCATCTAGCACAGATACGCAGTATTTT
NA	NA	TRBJ2-1	TRBV6-2/TRBV6-3	CASSYLQGRKNNEQFF	TGTGCCAGCAGTTACCTCCAGGGTCGGAAAAACAATGAGCAGTTCTTC
NA	NA	TRBJ1-1	TRBV3-1/TRBV3-2	CASSQLVGGGDSEAFF	TGTGCCAGCAGCCAGCTTGTGGGTGGGGGGGATTCTGAAGCTTTCTTT
TRBD1	NA	TRBJ2-3	TRBV10-3	CAIYSGTVSTDTQYF	TGTGCCATCTATTCCGGGACAGTAAGCACAGATACGCAGTATTTT
NA	NA	TRBJ2-5	TRBV11-2	CASSSRGLQETQYF	TGTGCCAGCAGCTCCCGGGGTTTACAAGAGACCCAGTACTTC
NA	NA	TRBJ2-3	TRBV29-1	CSVEVPGADTQYF	TGCAGCGTTGAAGTCCCAGGGGCAGATACGCAGTATTTT
NA	NA	TRBJ1-4	TRBV28	CVSSLGGTTNEKLFF	TGTGTCAGCAGTTTGGGGGGAACAACTAATGAAAAACTGTTTTTT
NA	NA	TRBJ2-2	TRBV9	CASSAYRVEAGELFF	TGTGCCAGCAGCGCTTACAGGGTCGAAGCCGGGGAGCTGTTTTTT
TRBD2	NA	TRBJ2-7	TRBV6-2/TRBV6-3	CASSYVVERDSTYEQYF	TGTGCCAGCAGTTATGTGGTCGAGCGGGATTCCACCTACGAGCAGTACTTC
NA	NA	TRBJ1-6	TRBV7-9	CASSPRPPRDKIGSPLHF	TGTGCCAGCAGCCCTCGACCCCCTCGGGACAAAATCGGTTCACCCCTCCACTTT
NA	NA	TRBJ2-5	TRBV15	CATSTAGLRETQYF	TGTGCCACCAGCACGGCGGGGCTACGAGAGACCCAGTACTTC
TRBD1	NA	TRBJ1-1	TRBV29-1	CSPVGGGKTEAFF	TGCAGCCCCGTAGGAGGGGGCAAGACTGAAGCTTTCTTT
NA	NA	TRBJ1-2	TRBV9	CASSAGPGYGYTF	TGTGCCAGCAGCGCAGGGCCAGGCTATGGCTACACCTTC
NA	once	TRBJ2-1	TRBV6-5	CASSYLLGNSYNEQFF	TGTGCCAGCAGTTACTTGCTCGGGAACTCCTACAATGAGCAGTTCTTC
TRBD2	NA	TRBJ2-3	TRBV7-9	CASSLGLAGGTQYF	TGTGCCAGCAGCTTGGGACTAGCGGGAGGAACGCAGTATTTT